One sample yielded the 17 T cell receptor beta chains listed below, sequenced in a study of T cell clonotyping in hematopoietic cell transplantation. Sequenced by immunoSEQ multiplex PCR; TCRdb stores in-frame clones only, minus some. The table has some 3,100 clones, about 90% seen once. The sequencing here drew on PBMCs, taken at the time of graft-versus-host disease after allogeneic stem cell transplant. The receptors originated from a male patient aged 55-69 years who had an allogeneic stem cell transplant from a related donor, so the T cells may come from the graft donor. Some clones in this sample may be carry-over from other donors' samples.

This chain joins TRBV18 and TRBJ2-6; D is possibly TRBD2 (6 bases). Trimming took 2 bases from V and 0 from J, leaving 8 bases between them. The CDR3 sequence is 16 residues long. CDR1 KGHSH and CDR2 LQKENI come from the germline V gene. DNA for the CDR3: TGTGCCAGCTCACCAGTGGGGGGCTCTGGGGCCAACGTCCTGACTTTC. This sequence encodes CASSPVGGSGANVLTF.

The V and J genes are TRBV4-3 and TRBJ1-1; D is unclear. This CDR3 region has 16 residues. Germline assignment: CDR1 LGHNA and CDR2 YSLEER. V lost 0 bases and J lost 5, with 16 bases in between. The CDR3 DNA follows: TGCGCCAGCAGCCAAGAGCACAATCCCCAGAGGACTGAAGCTTTCTTT. This translates into CASSQEHNPQRTEAFF.

This chain uses TRBV28 with TRBJ1-2; TRBD1 is a possible D gene (6 bases). Trimming removed 5 bases at V and 8 bases at J, with 15 bases between. The germline CDR1 and CDR2 sequences are MDHEN and SYDVKM. The CDR3 spans 13 residues. The CDR3 here is CASSPATGGGYTF. CDR3 sequence (DNA): TGTGCCAGCAGTCCTGCCACGGGGGGCGGCTACACCTTC.

This chain joins TRBV5-4 and TRBJ1-1, with 9 bases identical to TRBD1. The CDR3 length is 15 residues. V trimming: 4 bases; J trimming: 0 bases; junction bases outside the gene matches: 4. The germline V gene encodes CDR1 SGHNT and CDR2 YYREEE (reference sequence). In nucleotides, the CDR3 is TGTGCCAGCAGCGTACAGGGGGCGTTGAACACTGAAGCTTTCTTT. Translation: CASSVQGALNTEAFF. Using reference TRBV5-4 and TRBJ1-1 for the parts outside the CDR3, the full variable domain is ETGVTQSPTHLIKTRGQQVTLRCSSQSGHNTVSWYQQALGQGPQFIFQYYREEENGRGNFPPRFSGLQFPNYSSELNVNALELDDSALYLCASSVQGALNTEAFFGQGTRLTVV.

The CDR3 reads CSVARGVADTQYF. CDR3 nucleotide sequence: TGCAGCGTTGCGCGGGGGGTGGCAGATACGCAGTATTTT. V is TRBV29-1 and J is TRBJ2-3; 8 bases fit TRBD2. Germline values: CDR1 SQVTM, CDR2 ANQGSEA. This CDR3 is 13 amino acids long. The J segment lost 4 bases and the V segment lost 4 bases, leaving 4 bases of the junction unmatched.

The CDR3 sequence: CASSQVGRAYEQYF. Here the CDR3 DNA reads TGCGCCAGCAGCCAAGTGGGGCGGGCCTACGAGCAGTACTTC. The chain employs TRBV4-3 and TRBJ2-7; D is perhaps TRBD1 or TRBD2 (5 bases each). CDR1 is LGHNA and CDR2 is YSLEER in the germline V gene. This CDR3 spans 14 amino acids. The ends were cut back, 1 base at V and 2 bases at J, with 9 bases in the middle.

A single count supports this clone. The chain combines TRBV7-2 with TRBJ1-5, with unresolved D. Germline assignment: CDR1 SGHTA and CDR2 FQGNSA. V was pared by 2 bases and J by 0 bases, with 5 bases between. The CDR3 runs to 14 residues. The CDR3 bases are TGTGCCAGCAGCTTATGGAGTAGCAATCAGCCCCAGCATTTT. Its translation: CASSLWSSNQPQHF.

This clone was detected once. V and J are TRBV27 and TRBJ1-1, with D uncertain. Trimming stripped 0 bases from V and 4 bases from J, with 9 bases between. Germline loops: CDR1 MNHEY, CDR2 SMNVEV (reference sequence). The CDR3 length is 14 residues. CDR3 sequence: CASSLSVRVTEAFF. The CDR3 region has the DNA TGTGCCAGCAGTTTATCGGTTAGGGTCACTGAAGCTTTCTTT.

This CDR3 is CASSSNQGDGYTF. For the CDR3, the DNA is TGTGCCAGCAGCTCGAACCAGGGGGATGGCTACACCTTC. V is TRBV7-9 and J is TRBJ1-2, with TRBD1 matching over 7 bases. The germline V gene encodes CDR1 SEHNR and CDR2 FQNEAQ (reference sequence). V shed 4 bases and J 6 bases; nucleotides not matched to a gene: 5. This CDR3 spans 13 amino acids.

The chain combines TRBV5-1 with TRBJ1-4, with D perhaps TRBD1 (6 bases). The CDR3 runs 15 residues. Germline V CDR1 and CDR2: SGHRS, YFSETQ. The germline V and J ends were trimmed by 4 bases and 7 bases, with 17 bases remaining between them. The DNA for the CDR3 is TGCGCCAGCAGCCGCCTACAGGGAGAAAGTGAAAAACTGTTTTTT. Translation: CASSRLQGESEKLFF.

V gene TRBV2 combines with J gene TRBJ1-2; D is ambiguous. Germline V gene data show CDR1 as SNHLY and CDR2 as FYNNEI. The ends were cut back, 6 bases at V and 2 bases at J, with 13 bases in the middle. This CDR3 is built from 14 residues. The CDR3 bases are TGTGCCAGCAGGGAGAGGAGCACGAACTATGGCTACACCTTC. It specifies CASRERSTNYGYTF.

V gene TRBV6-1 combines with J gene TRBJ2-5; 10 bases are shared with TRBD2. The CDR3 is made up of 15 amino acids. V gave up 2 bases and J gave up 4 bases; unmatched junction bases: 4. Per germline, CDR1 MNHNS and CDR2 SASEGT. DNA for the CDR3: TGTGCCAGCAGTGAATACGCTAGCGGGGGAGAGACCCAGTACTTC. It encodes CASSEYASGGETQYF.

The chain uses TRBV7-9 and TRBJ2-7, with 10 bases aligning to TRBD1. V gave up 4 bases and J gave up 4 bases; unmatched junction bases: 4. This CDR3 is 14 amino acids long. Germline CDR1 is SEHNR and CDR2 is FQNEAQ (reference sequence). The CDR3 DNA reads TGTGCCAGCAGCTCGACAGGGGGCCGTTACGAGCAGTACTTC. This gives the protein CASSSTGGRYEQYF.

This clone has only one observation. The chain is built from TRBV15 and TRBJ1-5; 8 nucleotides match TRBD1. Germline V gene sequence: CDR1 LNHNV, CDR2 YYDKDF (reference sequence). The CDR3 runs 16 residues. V trimming: 0 bases; J trimming: 5 bases; junction bases outside the gene matches: 6. Written as DNA, the CDR3 is TGTGCCACCAGCAGAGATGGAGGGACAGGTTATCAGCCCCAGCATTTT. Amino acids: CATSRDGGTGYQPQHF.

J is TRBJ1-2 and V is TRBV7-8; a weak D match, TRBD1 (5 bases). The V end lost 4 bases, the J end lost 5 bases, and 20 bases lay between the germline ends. Germline V lookup: CDR1 SGHVS, CDR2 FQNEAQ. The CDR3 covers 16 residues. This chain's CDR3 is CASSSPAEGRKYGYTF. The CDR3 DNA follows: TGTGCCAGCAGCTCGCCGGCTGAGGGACGGAAATATGGCTACACCTTC.

This chain links TRBV4-2 with TRBJ1-2, with 8 bases fitting TRBD1. This CDR3 has 16 amino acids. The V gene end was trimmed by 2 bases and the J gene end by 3 bases; junction bases not matched to a gene: 8. CDR1 LGHNA and CDR2 YNFKEQ come from the germline V gene. The CDR3 coding sequence is TGTGCCAGCAGCCAACCCGGGACAGGAGCCCACTATGGCTACACCTTC. Encoded protein: CASSQPGTGAHYGYTF.

The V call is TRBV28, the J call TRBJ2-7, with 7 bases aligning to TRBD1. The germline V gene has CDR1 MDHEN and CDR2 SYDVKM. V shed 5 bases and J 2 bases; nucleotides not matched to a gene: 6. The CDR3 contains 14 residues. CDR3 protein: CASSLDRATYEQYF. The CDR3 DNA reads TGTGCCAGCAGTCTCGACAGGGCGACCTACGAGCAGTACTTC.